This entry lists 2 T cell receptor beta chains sequenced from one sample in a study of blood T cell repertoires in COVID-19. Generated by immunoSEQ multiplex PCR, the TCRdb table keeps only in-frame clones and is missing some. The sample comprises approximately 300,000 clones, 90% of which are singletons, and around 0.93% rests with the top ten. The sequenced sample was peripheral blood. These TCRs come from a woman in her thirties or forties with COVID-19, enrolled during active disease.

V is TRBV7-9 and J is TRBJ1-2; TRBD1 matches at 8 bases. Trimming at V came to 2 bases and at J to 3 bases, leaving 8 bases not matched to a gene. The germline gives CDR1 SEHNR, CDR2 FQNEAQ (reference sequence). This CDR3 spans 16 amino acids. The CDR3 region has the DNA TGTGCCAGCAGCTTAATTGGACAGGGAGGAGACTATGGCTACACCTTC. It specifies CASSLIGQGGDYGYTF.

The chain uses TRBV6-5 and TRBJ2-1, with TRBD2 identical over 14 bases. The ends lost 6 bases at V and 16 bases at J; junction bases unmatched: 8. The CDR3 sequence is 13 residues long. CDR1 and CDR2 (germline): MNHEY, SVGAGI. As DNA, the CDR3 is TGTGCCAGCAGGACTAGCGGGAGGGCCTTCCCATTCTTC. Amino acids: CASRTSGRAFPFF.